The 2 T cell receptor beta chains below all came from one sample that was sequenced in a study of T-cell reconstitution after alpha-beta-depleted transplantation in children. As it was prepared, the TCRbeta library received unique molecular identifiers. TCRdb recomputed calls from the PCR reads with MiXCR, one row per CDR3 protein. The sample has about 610,000 distinct CDR3 sequences, about 11% seen once. Sequencing used PBMCs from the stem cell graft donor, obtained from the stem cell graft. Receptor source: a human donor who donated a stem cell graft to a child with acute myeloid leukemia.

V gene TRBV28 combines with J gene TRBJ1-4; D gene unclear. The germline gives CDR1 MDHEN, CDR2 SYDVKM. CDR3 length: 14 amino acids. Trimming shortened V by 6 bases and J by 5 bases, and 13 bases separated the two germline ends. Here the CDR3 reads CASSRGGQNEKLFF. For the CDR3, the DNA is TGTGCCAGCAGCCGAGGCGGGCAGAATGAAAAACTGTTTTTT.

This clonotype was found a few times. The V call is TRBV20-1, the J call TRBJ2-7; tentatively, D is TRBD2 (6 bases). With 1 base removed from V and 4 bases from J, the gap between germline ends came to 14 bases. Germline CDR1 DFQATT, CDR2 SNEGSKA (reference sequence). This CDR3 has 14 residues. The CDR3 sequence is CSARVRGILYEQYF. CDR3 bases: TGCAGTGCTAGAGTTCGCGGGATCTTGTACGAGCAGTACTTC.